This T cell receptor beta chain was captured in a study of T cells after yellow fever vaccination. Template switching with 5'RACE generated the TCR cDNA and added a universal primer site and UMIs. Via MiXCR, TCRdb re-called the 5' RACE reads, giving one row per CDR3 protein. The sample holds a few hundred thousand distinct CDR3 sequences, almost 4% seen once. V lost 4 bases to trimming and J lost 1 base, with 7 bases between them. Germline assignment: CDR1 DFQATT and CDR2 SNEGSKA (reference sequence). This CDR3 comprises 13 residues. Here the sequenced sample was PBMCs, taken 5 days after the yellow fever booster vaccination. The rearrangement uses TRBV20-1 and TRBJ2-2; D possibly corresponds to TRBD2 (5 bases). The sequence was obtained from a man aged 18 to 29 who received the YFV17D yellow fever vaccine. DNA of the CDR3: TGCAGTGCTATCCGGGAGAACACCGGGGAGCTGTTTTTT. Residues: CSAIRENTGELFF.